This record covers a single T cell receptor (beta chain). Its matching antigen is unknown. TCR beta libraries were made by quantitative 5'-RACE with molecular barcodes. TCRdb called the 5' RACE reads again in MiXCR, with one record for every CDR3 protein. The sample contains about 250,000 distinct CDR3 sequences, roughly 18% of which appear only once. The data were obtained in a study of CD8 T cells in ankylosing spondylitis. Study results and limitations: CD8+ disease-linked clones were present at relatively low frequencies in blood. Clones tied to disease were said to be significantly enriched in matched ankylosing spondylitis synovial fluid.

The CDR3 sequence is 14 residues long. Germline V gives CDR1 SGHVS, CDR2 FQNEAQ. J was trimmed by 6 bases and V by 11 bases; bases with no gene match: 11. The TCR comes from a male donor with ankylosing spondylitis or in good health (not recorded which). Sequences were obtained from blood, either unsorted or a sorted T cell fraction (not recorded which). The rearrangement uses TRBV7-8 and TRBJ2-1; TRBD2 aligns across 9 bases. The CDR3 region has the DNA TGTGCCGGGGGACTAGCACCTACGGGCAATGAGCAGTTCTTC. Amino acid sequence: CAGGLAPTGNEQFF.